These 7 T cell receptor beta chains originate from one sample sequenced in a study of breast tumors, draining lymph nodes, adjacent tissues. Axillary draining lymph nodes of breast cancer patients supplied the node samples. Each CDR3 protein is one row after TCRdb ran MiXCR on the multiplex PCR reads. The profile shows over 150,000 distinct CDR3 sequences, 30% to 35% of them singletons. The source material was axillary lymph node tissue. Receptor source: a female donor with breast cancer. Some clones in this sample may be carry-over from other donors' samples.

This clonotype was recorded a few times. CDR3 bases: TGCAGTGCTAGAGAATCCCGGGACAGGGTTTACAATGAGCAGTTCTTC. This encodes CSARESRDRVYNEQFF. This chain connects TRBV20-1 to TRBJ2-1, with TRBD1 matching over 9 bases. CDR3 length: 16 residues. Looked up from germline, CDR1 is DFQATT and CDR2 is SNEGSKA (reference sequence). The trim removed 0 bases at V and 4 bases at J, leaving 7 bases unmatched.

A word on this clonotype: Given a much more abundant clone one base away, this may be a read error. The rearrangement uses TRBV7-8 and TRBJ2-6, with 11 bases matching TRBD2. In germline, CDR1 is SGHVS, CDR2 FQNEAQ. The CDR3 contains 19 residues. The CDR3 nucleotides are TGTGCCAGCAGCTTATGGCTAGCGGGGGGAAAGACTGGGCCCAACGTCCTGACTTTC. It codes for CASSLWLAGGKTGPNVLTF.

The V gene is TRBV24-1, the J gene TRBJ2-5, with D maybe TRBD2 (6 bases). CDR1 KGHDR and CDR2 SFDVKD come from the germline V gene. V was cut by 10 bases and J by 3 bases, with 17 bases left in between. CDR3 size: 14 residues. Written as DNA, the CDR3 is TGTGCCACTGGCGGCGGCTCGGGGGAAGAGACCCAGTACTTC. Amino acids: CATGGGSGEETQYF.

This clonotype was recorded at least ten times. This rearrangement joins TRBV6-6 to TRBJ2-2; 7 nucleotides match TRBD2. Looked up from germline, CDR1 is MNHNY and CDR2 is SVGAGI (reference sequence). CDR3 size: 15 residues. With V trimmed by 3 bases and J by 5 bases, 6 bases remained unmatched. The CDR3 region has the DNA TGTGCCAGCAGTTATTGGGGGAGGGAAACCGGGGAGCTGTTTTTT. This translates into CASSYWGRETGELFF.

This clonotype occurred a few times. An end of the junction differs from the germline gene, which may be a read error. The chain joins TRBV13 to TRBJ1-2; tentative D call: TRBD1 (6 bases). Germline loops: CDR1 PRHDT, CDR2 FYEKMQ (reference sequence). This CDR3 has 14 amino acids. The CDR3 is CASSLGDSSYGYAF. The CDR3 nucleotides read TGTGCCAGCAGCTTAGGGGACAGCAGCTATGGCTACGCCTTC.

The table lists this clonotype with many counts. J is TRBJ1-2 and V is TRBV14, with 7 nucleotides matching TRBD1. The V gene end was trimmed by 2 bases and the J gene end by 11 bases; junction bases not matched to a gene: 14. From germline, CDR1 is SGHDN and CDR2 FVKESK. The CDR3 is 15 amino acids. The CDR3 protein is CASSQSTPGQRPYTF. Written as DNA, the CDR3 is TGTGCCAGCAGCCAATCCACCCCGGGACAGAGGCCTTACACCTTC.

This clonotype has ten or more counts. The genes are TRBV7-2 and TRBJ2-7, with 9 nucleotides matching TRBD1. The V and J ends lost 3 bases and 4 bases, in that order; junction bases with no gene match: 7. CDR1 and CDR2 (germline): SGHTA, FQGNSA. The CDR3 runs 15 residues. The CDR3 here is CASSFTGTGPYEQYF. In nucleotides, the CDR3 is TGTGCCAGCAGCTTTACCGGGACAGGGCCTTACGAGCAGTACTTC.